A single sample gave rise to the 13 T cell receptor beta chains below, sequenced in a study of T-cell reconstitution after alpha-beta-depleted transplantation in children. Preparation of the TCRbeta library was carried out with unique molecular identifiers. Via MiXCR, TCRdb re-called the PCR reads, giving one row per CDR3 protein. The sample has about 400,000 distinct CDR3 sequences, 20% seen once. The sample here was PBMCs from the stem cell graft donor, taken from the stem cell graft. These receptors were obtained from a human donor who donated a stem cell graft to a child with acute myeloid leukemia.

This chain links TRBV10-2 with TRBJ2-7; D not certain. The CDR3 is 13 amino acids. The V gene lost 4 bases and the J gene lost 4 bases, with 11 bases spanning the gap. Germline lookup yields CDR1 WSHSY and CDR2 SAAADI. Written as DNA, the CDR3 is TGCGCCAGCAGTGCTGGGCCAGATTACGAGCAGTACTTC. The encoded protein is CASSAGPDYEQYF.

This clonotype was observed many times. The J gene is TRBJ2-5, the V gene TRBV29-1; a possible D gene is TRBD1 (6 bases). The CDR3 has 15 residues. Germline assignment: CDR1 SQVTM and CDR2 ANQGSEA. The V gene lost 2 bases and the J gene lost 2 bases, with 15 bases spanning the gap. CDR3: CSVETVTGRQETQYF. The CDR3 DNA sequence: TGCAGCGTTGAAACGGTAACAGGGAGACAAGAGACCCAGTACTTC.

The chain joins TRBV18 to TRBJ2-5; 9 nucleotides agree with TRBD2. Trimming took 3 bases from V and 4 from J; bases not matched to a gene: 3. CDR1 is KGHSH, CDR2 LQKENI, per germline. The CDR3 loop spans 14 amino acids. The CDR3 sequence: CASSPVAGAETQYF. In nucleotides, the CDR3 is TGTGCCAGCTCACCGGTAGCGGGAGCAGAGACCCAGTACTTC.

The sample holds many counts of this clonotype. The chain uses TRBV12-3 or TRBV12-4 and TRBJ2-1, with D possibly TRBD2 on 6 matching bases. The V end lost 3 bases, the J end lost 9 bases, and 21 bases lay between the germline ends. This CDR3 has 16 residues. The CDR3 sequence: CASSFNQGIVGGEQFF. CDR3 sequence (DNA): TGTGCCAGCAGTTTTAACCAGGGCATAGTCGGGGGTGAGCAGTTCTTC.

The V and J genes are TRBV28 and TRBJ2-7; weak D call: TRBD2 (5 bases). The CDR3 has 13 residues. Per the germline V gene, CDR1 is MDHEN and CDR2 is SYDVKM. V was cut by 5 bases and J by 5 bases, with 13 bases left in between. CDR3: CASSHTRAHEQYF. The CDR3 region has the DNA TGTGCCAGCAGTCATACTAGGGCGCACGAGCAGTACTTC.

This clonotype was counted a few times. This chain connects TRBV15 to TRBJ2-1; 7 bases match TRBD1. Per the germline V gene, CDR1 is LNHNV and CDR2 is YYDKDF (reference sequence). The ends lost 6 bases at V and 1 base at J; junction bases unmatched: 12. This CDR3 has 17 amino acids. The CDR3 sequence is CATRTPQGRLSYNEQFF. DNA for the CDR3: TGTGCCACCAGAACTCCACAGGGGCGCCTTTCCTACAATGAGCAGTTCTTC.

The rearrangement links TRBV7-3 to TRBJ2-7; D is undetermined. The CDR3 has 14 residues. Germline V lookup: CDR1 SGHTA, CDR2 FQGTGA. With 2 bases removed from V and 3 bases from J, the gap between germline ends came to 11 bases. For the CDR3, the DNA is TGTGCCAGCAGCTTACTGGGTTCTGGCTACGAGCAGTACTTC. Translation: CASSLLGSGYEQYF.

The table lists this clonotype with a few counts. CDR3 residues: CASRTSGSSYNEQFF. Here the CDR3 DNA reads TGTGCCAGCAGGACTAGCGGCAGCTCCTACAATGAGCAGTTCTTC. The chain joins TRBV12-3 or TRBV12-4 to TRBJ2-1; 9 bases align to TRBD2. The length of the CDR3 is 15 residues. V shed 6 bases and J 0 bases; nucleotides not matched to a gene: 3.

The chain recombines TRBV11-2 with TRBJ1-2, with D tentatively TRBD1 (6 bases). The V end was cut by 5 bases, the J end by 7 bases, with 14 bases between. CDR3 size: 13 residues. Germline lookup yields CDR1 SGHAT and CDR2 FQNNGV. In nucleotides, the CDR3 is TGTGCCAGCAGCCGATACAGGGAAAGTGGCTACACCTTC. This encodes CASSRYRESGYTF.

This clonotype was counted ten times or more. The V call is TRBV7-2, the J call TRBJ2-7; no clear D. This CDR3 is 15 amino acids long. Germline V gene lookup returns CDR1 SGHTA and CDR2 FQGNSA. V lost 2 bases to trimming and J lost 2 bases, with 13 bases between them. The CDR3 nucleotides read TGTGCCAGCAGCTTAAGTATAGGGTCTACCTACGAGCAGTACTTC. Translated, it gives CASSLSIGSTYEQYF. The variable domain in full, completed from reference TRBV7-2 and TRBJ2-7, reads GAGVSQSPSNKVTEKGKDVELRCDPISGHTALYWYRQSLGQGLEFLIYFQGNSAPDKSGLPSDRFSAERTGGSVSTLTIQRTQQEDSAVYLCASSLSIGSTYEQYFGPGTRLTVT.

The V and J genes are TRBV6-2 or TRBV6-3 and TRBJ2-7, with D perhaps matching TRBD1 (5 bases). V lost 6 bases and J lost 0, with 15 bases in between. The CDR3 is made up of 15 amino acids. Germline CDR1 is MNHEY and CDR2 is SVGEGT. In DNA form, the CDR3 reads TGTGCCAGCAGAAAACAGGTGTATGACTCCTACGAGCAGTACTTC. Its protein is CASRKQVYDSYEQYF.

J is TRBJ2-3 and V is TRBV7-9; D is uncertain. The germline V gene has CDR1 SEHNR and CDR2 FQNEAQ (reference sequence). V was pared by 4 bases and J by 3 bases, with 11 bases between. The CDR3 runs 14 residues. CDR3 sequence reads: CASSSWADTDTQYF. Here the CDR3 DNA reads TGTGCCAGCAGCTCGTGGGCGGATACAGATACGCAGTATTTT.

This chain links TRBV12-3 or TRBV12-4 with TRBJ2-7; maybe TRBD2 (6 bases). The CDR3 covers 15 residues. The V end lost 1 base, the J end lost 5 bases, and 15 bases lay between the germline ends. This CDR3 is CASSLERLGFDEQYF. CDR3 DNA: TGTGCCAGCAGTTTAGAAAGACTAGGTTTCGACGAGCAGTACTTC.